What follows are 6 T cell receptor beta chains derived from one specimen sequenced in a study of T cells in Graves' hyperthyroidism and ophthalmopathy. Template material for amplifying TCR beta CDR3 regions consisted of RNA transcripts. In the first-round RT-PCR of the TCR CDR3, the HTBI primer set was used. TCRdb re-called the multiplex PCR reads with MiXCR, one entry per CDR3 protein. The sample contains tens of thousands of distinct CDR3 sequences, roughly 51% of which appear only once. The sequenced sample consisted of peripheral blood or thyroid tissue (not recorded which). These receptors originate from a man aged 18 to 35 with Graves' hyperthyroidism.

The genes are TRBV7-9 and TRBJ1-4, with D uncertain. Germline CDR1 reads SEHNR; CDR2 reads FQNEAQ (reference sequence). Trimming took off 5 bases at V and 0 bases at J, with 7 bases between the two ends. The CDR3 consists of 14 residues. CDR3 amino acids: CASSPGSTNEKLFF. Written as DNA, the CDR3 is TGTGCCAGCAGCCCCGGCTCAACTAATGAAAAACTGTTTTTT. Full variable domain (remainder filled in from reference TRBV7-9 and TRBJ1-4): DTGVSQNPRHKITKRGQNVTFRCDPISEHNRLYWYRQTLGQGPEFLTYFQNEAQLEKSRLLSDRFSAERPKGSFSTLEIQRTEQGDSAMYLCASSPGSTNEKLFFGSGTQLSVL.

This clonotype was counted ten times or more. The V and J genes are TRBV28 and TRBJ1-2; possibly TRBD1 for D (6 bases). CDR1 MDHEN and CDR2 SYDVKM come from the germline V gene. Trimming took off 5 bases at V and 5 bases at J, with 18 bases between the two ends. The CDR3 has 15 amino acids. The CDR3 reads CASSPRRTALYGYTF. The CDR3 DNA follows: TGTGCCAGCAGTCCCCGGCGGACAGCGCTTTATGGCTACACCTTC.

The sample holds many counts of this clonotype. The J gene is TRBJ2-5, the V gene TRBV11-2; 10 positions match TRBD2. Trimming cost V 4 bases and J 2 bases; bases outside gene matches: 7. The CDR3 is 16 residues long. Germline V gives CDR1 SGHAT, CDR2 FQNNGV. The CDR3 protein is CASSSLISGGQETQYF. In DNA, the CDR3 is TGTGCCAGCAGCTCCCTAATTAGCGGGGGGCAAGAGACCCAGTACTTC.

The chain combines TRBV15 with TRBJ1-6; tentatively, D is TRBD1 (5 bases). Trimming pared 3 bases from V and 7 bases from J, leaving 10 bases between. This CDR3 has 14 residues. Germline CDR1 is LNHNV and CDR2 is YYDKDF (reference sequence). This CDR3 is CATSRGTGNSPLHF. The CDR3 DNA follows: TGTGCCACCAGCAGGGGGACGGGGAATTCACCCCTCCACTTT.

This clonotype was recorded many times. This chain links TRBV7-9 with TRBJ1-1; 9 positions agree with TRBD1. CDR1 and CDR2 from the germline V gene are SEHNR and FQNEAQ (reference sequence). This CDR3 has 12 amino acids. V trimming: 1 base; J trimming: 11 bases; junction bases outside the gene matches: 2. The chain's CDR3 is CASSLGDRVAFF. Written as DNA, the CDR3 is TGTGCCAGCAGCTTAGGGGACAGGGTGGCTTTCTTT.

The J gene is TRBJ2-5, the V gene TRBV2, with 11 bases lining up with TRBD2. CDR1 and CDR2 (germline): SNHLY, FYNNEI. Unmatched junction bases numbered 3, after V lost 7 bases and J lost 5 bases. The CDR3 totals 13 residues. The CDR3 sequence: CASKTSGAETQYF. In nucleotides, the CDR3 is TGTGCCAGCAAGACTAGCGGGGCGGAGACCCAGTACTTC.